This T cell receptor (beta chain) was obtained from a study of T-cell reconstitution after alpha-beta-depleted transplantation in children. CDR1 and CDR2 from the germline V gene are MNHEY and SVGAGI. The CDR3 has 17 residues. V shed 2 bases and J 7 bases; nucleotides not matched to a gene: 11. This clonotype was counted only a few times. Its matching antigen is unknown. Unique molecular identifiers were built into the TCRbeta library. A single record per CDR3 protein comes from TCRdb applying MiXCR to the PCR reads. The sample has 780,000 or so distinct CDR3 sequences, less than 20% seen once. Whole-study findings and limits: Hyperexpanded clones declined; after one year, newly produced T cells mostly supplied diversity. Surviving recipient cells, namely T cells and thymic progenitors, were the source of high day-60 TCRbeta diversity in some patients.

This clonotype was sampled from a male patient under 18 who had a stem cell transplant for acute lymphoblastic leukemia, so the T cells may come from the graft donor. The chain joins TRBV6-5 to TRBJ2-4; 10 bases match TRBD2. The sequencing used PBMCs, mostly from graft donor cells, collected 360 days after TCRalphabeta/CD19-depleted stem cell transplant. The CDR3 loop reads CASSYLGSGRPGNIQYF. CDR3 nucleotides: TGTGCCAGCAGTTACCTCGGTAGCGGGAGGCCTGGGAACATTCAGTACTTC.